Each of the 9 T cell receptor beta chains below was sequenced from the same sample in a study of CD8 T cells in ankylosing spondylitis. TCRdb re-called the 5' RACE reads with MiXCR, one entry per CDR3 protein. The sample has 150,000 to 200,000 distinct CDR3 sequences; under 35% are singletons. What was sequenced was synovial fluid, either unsorted or a sorted T cell fraction (not recorded which). All receptors derive from a male donor with ankylosing spondylitis.

This chain uses TRBV19 with TRBJ2-5; TRBD2 matches 8 bases. The V gene end was trimmed by 0 bases and the J gene end by 1 base; junction bases not matched to a gene: 4. Germline V lookup: CDR1 LNHDA, CDR2 SQIVND (reference sequence). CDR3 length: 16 residues. As DNA, the CDR3 is TGTGCCAGTAGTATAGAAGGCGGGAGGCTCCAAGAGACCCAGTACTTC. Protein sequence: CASSIEGGRLQETQYF.

The sample holds many counts of this clonotype. The chain combines TRBV4-3 with TRBJ2-1; perhaps TRBD1 as D (5 bases). V was clipped by 3 bases and J by 6 bases, with 18 bases between them. CDR1 is LGHNA, CDR2 YSLEER, per germline. The CDR3 length is 16 residues. CDR3 nucleotide sequence: TGCGCCAGCAGCCAGTCCACTCAGGGTTGGGGCAATGAGCAGTTCTTC. As protein: CASSQSTQGWGNEQFF.

A single count supports this clonotype. In DNA form, the CDR3 reads TGCAGCGTTGAGACGCTGGACAGCTATTCTAACTATGGCTACACCTTC. Its translation: CSVETLDSYSNYGYTF. V and J are TRBV29-1 and TRBJ1-2, with a weak D call TRBD1 (6 bases). This CDR3 has 16 amino acids. The germline V gene has CDR1 SQVTM and CDR2 ANQGSEA. Deletions cut 3 bases from V and 0 bases from J, with 17 bases between.

V usage is TRBV24-1 and J usage is TRBJ2-7, with 13 bases fitting TRBD2. CDR3 length: 15 amino acids. Germline CDR1 reads KGHDR; CDR2 reads SFDVKD. Trimming cost V 6 bases and J 6 bases; bases outside gene matches: 7. CDR3 loop: CATSPGTSGTSEQYF. The DNA of the CDR3 is TGTGCCACCAGTCCCGGGACTAGCGGGACGTCCGAGCAGTACTTC.

This clonotype was observed many times. The chain couples TRBV6-2 or TRBV6-3 to TRBJ2-3, with 7 bases fitting TRBD1. V dropped 2 bases and J dropped 6; count of bases not matched to a gene: 11. The CDR3 totals 16 residues. Per the germline V gene, CDR1 is MNHEY and CDR2 is SVGEGT. The CDR3 region has the DNA TGTGCCAGCAGTTACGGATGGACAGGTTTTAAGGATACGCAGTATTTT. This codes for CASSYGWTGFKDTQYF.

V usage is TRBV10-3 and J usage is TRBJ2-5; D gene unclear. CDR1 and CDR2 from the germline V gene are ENHRY and SYGVKD. The V end was cut by 2 bases, the J end by 1 base, with 5 bases between. The CDR3 runs to 13 residues. This chain's CDR3 is CAISEGSQETQYF. DNA of the CDR3: TGTGCCATCAGTGAGGGCAGCCAAGAGACCCAGTACTTC.

The J gene is TRBJ2-2, the V gene TRBV6-5, with 9 bases that match TRBD1. In germline, CDR1 is MNHEY, CDR2 SVGAGI. V shed 4 bases and J 6 bases; nucleotides not matched to a gene: 3. The CDR3 consists of 14 residues. CDR3 in DNA: TGTGCCAGCAGTTTCCGGACAGGGGCCGGGGAGCTGTTTTTT. Protein sequence: CASSFRTGAGELFF.

This sequence joins TRBV20-1 and TRBJ2-7, with D possibly TRBD2 on 5 matching bases. Germline V gives CDR1 DFQATT, CDR2 SNEGSKA (reference sequence). The CDR3 spans 14 residues. Trimming left V 5 bases short and J 2 bases short, with 16 bases between. The CDR3 loop is CSAPHYRRAYEQYF. CDR3 in DNA: TGCAGTGCTCCTCACTACCGGCGGGCCTACGAGCAGTACTTC.

The chain joins TRBV20-1 to TRBJ1-5, with a tentative D call TRBD1 (5 bases). This CDR3 is built from 15 residues. V dropped 3 bases and J dropped 1 base, with 13 bases sitting between them. Germline V gene lookup returns CDR1 DFQATT and CDR2 SNEGSKA (reference sequence). Written as DNA, the CDR3 is TGCAGTGCTAGGCTGGGCAGGGTAAGCAATCAGCCCCAGCATTTT. It specifies CSARLGRVSNQPQHF.